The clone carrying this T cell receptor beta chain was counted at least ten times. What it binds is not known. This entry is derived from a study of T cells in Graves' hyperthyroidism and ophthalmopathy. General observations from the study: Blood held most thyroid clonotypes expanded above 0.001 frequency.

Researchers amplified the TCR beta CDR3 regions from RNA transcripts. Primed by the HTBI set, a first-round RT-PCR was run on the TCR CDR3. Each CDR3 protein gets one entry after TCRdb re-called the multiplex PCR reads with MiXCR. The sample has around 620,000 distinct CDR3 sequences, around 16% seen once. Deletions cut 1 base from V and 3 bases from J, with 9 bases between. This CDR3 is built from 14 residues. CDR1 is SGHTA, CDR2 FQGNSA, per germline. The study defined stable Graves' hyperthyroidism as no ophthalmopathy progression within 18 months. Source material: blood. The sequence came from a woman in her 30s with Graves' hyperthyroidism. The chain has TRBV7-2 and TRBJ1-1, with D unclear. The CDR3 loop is CASSLEIGYTEAFF. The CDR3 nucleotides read TGTGCCAGCAGCTTAGAGATCGGCTACACTGAAGCTTTCTTT.